The T cell receptor beta chain described here comes from a study of beta chain features in type 1 diabetes. Overall study context: Sorted cells, 90 million to 130 million in number, were examined across all samples. Study results and caveats: Significant though moderate, a shortening of TCRB CDR3s appeared in all four CD4+ subsets of Type 1 diabetes patients. Insertions were fewer and deletions more numerous at VDJ junctions in type 1 diabetes patients.

Reverse transcribing all isolated RNA meant expressed TCRB transcripts were sequenced. Generated by immunoSEQ multiplex PCR, the TCRdb table keeps only in-frame clones and is missing some. The data hold hundreds of thousands of clones, with about a sixth observed a single time. The CDR3 length is 17 residues. CDR1 is LNHDA, CDR2 SQIVND, per germline (reference sequence). Trimming at V came to 6 bases and at J to 2 bases, leaving 9 bases not matched to a gene. A word on this clone: Its specificity is unknown.

The sequenced sample was naive CD4+ T cells from blood. V gene TRBV19 combines with J gene TRBJ1-5; 11 bases are a match to TRBD1. The sequence was obtained from a young man in good health. In nucleotides, the CDR3 is TGTGCCAGTAGGACGAACGGACAGGGGGCGGGCAATCAGCCCCAGCATTTT. This gives the protein CASRTNGQGAGNQPQHF.